What follows are 13 T cell receptor beta chains derived from one specimen sequenced in a study of regulatory T cells in long-lasting Graves disease. This sample's time point: persistent/refractory GD, antithyroid drugs over 5 years with positive TRAb. PBMC RNA served as the TCR library source. Arm-PCR with iRepertoire HTBI primers amplified the CDR3 regions for these TCR beta libraries. One entry per CDR3 protein, called by TCRdb with MiXCR from the multiplex PCR reads. The table has roughly 400,000 distinct CDR3 sequences, 20% seen once. Material: peripheral blood mononuclear cells (PBMCs), obtained when the disease was refractory, from a patient treated with antithyroid drugs. The receptors stem from a female donor with Graves disease.

This clonotype was counted a few times. The chain links TRBV4-3 to TRBJ1-4; TRBD1 matches at 8 bases. V trimming: 0 bases; J trimming: 7 bases; junction bases outside the gene matches: 4. Germline V lookup: CDR1 LGHNA, CDR2 YSLEER. The length of the CDR3 is 15 residues. The CDR3 DNA sequence: TGCGCCAGCAGCCAAGATCAGGGGGCCGGTGAAAAACTGTTTTTT. This codes for CASSQDQGAGEKLFF.

DNA of the CDR3: TGTGCCACCAGTGTATCGGGGCTCAGCGGGGAGCTGTTTTTT. Translated: CATSVSGLSGELFF. V usage is TRBV24-1 and J usage is TRBJ2-2; perhaps D is TRBD1 or TRBD2 (5 bases each). There are 14 residues in the CDR3. Trimming shortened V by 5 bases and J by 7 bases, and 13 bases separated the two germline ends. Germline assignment: CDR1 KGHDR and CDR2 SFDVKD.

The chain joins TRBV28 to TRBJ2-7; D remains ambiguous. Germline V gene data show CDR1 as MDHEN and CDR2 as SYDVKM. The ends were cut back, 3 bases at V and 7 bases at J, with 10 bases in the middle. CDR3 size: 12 residues. The CDR3 reads CASSFGAREQYF. The CDR3 DNA reads TGTGCCAGCAGTTTTGGCGCGCGGGAGCAGTACTTC.

This clonotype was seen only a few times. The J gene is TRBJ2-2, the V gene TRBV7-2, with 8 bases lining up with TRBD2. V lost 3 bases to trimming and J lost 4 bases; unmatched junction nucleotides: 4. In germline, CDR1 is SGHTA, CDR2 FQGNSA. CDR3 length: 15 amino acids. The DNA of the CDR3 is TGTGCCAGCAGCTTGTGGGCGGGAGGCACCGGGGAGCTGTTTTTT. It specifies CASSLWAGGTGELFF.

The rearrangement uses TRBV18 and TRBJ2-2, with 9 positions matching TRBD2. Unmatched junction bases numbered 4, after V lost 1 base and J lost 7 bases. This CDR3 is 15 amino acids long. From germline, CDR1 is KGHSH and CDR2 LQKENI. The CDR3 reads CASSPLAGDHGELFF. The CDR3 DNA reads TGTGCCAGCTCACCACTAGCGGGAGATCACGGGGAGCTGTTTTTT.

This clonotype was detected once. The V and J genes are TRBV5-8 and TRBJ1-5, with 7 bases lining up with TRBD1. The CDR3 is made up of 15 amino acids. Trimming cost V 5 bases and J 1 base; bases outside gene matches: 6. CDR1 is SGHTS, CDR2 YDEGEE, per germline. The CDR3 sequence is CASRPKGASNQPQHF. The CDR3 DNA sequence: TGTGCCAGCAGGCCTAAGGGGGCGAGCAATCAGCCCCAGCATTTT.

The genes are TRBV18 and TRBJ2-5, with D unclear. Germline CDR1 is KGHSH and CDR2 is LQKENI. V gave up 5 bases and J gave up 0 bases, with 10 bases separating them. This CDR3 is 14 amino acids long. CDR3 sequence: CASSSIPHQETQYF. The DNA for the CDR3 is TGTGCCAGCTCATCCATCCCCCACCAAGAGACCCAGTACTTC.

Only a few counts were recorded for this clonotype. The chain joins TRBV27 to TRBJ1-5, with TRBD1 as a possible D gene (5 bases). The CDR3 loop spans 16 amino acids. Germline values: CDR1 MNHEY, CDR2 SMNVEV (reference sequence). Between the trimmed V and J ends, which lost 6 bases and 2 bases, there was a span of 17 bases. The CDR3 nucleotides read TGTGCCAGCAGCATTAGGGGTTTGTCCGGCAATCAGCCCCAGCATTTT. Its protein product is CASSIRGLSGNQPQHF.

This clonotype appeared a few times. The rearrangement uses TRBV7-9 and TRBJ2-2; D unresolved. CDR1 is SEHNR and CDR2 is FQNEAQ in the germline V gene (reference sequence). V lost 7 bases to trimming and J lost 7 bases, with 13 bases between them. There are 13 residues in the CDR3. DNA for the CDR3: TGTGCCAGCACCGCACACCCAGGCGGGGAGCTGTTTTTT. Translated, it gives CASTAHPGGELFF.

The sample holds a few counts of this clonotype. The chain is built from TRBV3-1 and TRBJ1-1; D unresolved. Trimming removed 0 bases from V and 1 base from J, with 3 bases in between. The length of the CDR3 is 13 residues. CDR1 and CDR2 from the germline V gene are LGHDT and YNNKEL (reference sequence). CDR3 sequence: CASSQEWNTEAFF. The CDR3 coding sequence is TGTGCCAGCAGCCAAGAGTGGAACACTGAAGCTTTCTTT.

A note on this clonotype: Just one base apart from a much larger clone, this may be a read error. This chain joins TRBV7-2 and TRBJ2-7; 10 bases line up with TRBD2. CDR3 size: 16 residues. From germline, CDR1 is SGHTA and CDR2 FQGNSA. CDR3 sequence: CASSRSGLAGDPEQCF. CDR3 DNA: TGTGCCAGCAGCCGCTCTGGCCTAGCGGGAGACCCGGAGCAGTGCTTC.

Many counts were recorded for this clonotype. This rearrangement joins TRBV7-8 to TRBJ1-1; possible D gene TRBD1, 5 bases. V was pared by 5 bases and J by 11 bases, with 18 bases between. This CDR3 contains 13 residues. CDR1 is SGHVS, CDR2 FQNEAQ, per germline. The CDR3 DNA sequence: TGTGCCAGCAGCCCAATGGGGCCCATCGGGGCTTTCTTT. This translates into CASSPMGPIGAFF.

Many counts were recorded for this clonotype. The rearrangement links TRBV10-1 to TRBJ2-7; TRBD1 is a possible D gene (6 bases). Trimming removed 10 bases from V and 3 bases from J, with 19 bases in between. Germline values: CDR1 WNHNN, CDR2 SYGVQD (reference sequence). This CDR3 is 14 amino acids long. CDR3 nucleotide sequence: TGCGCCACCTCCTCTCGGGACAAGTACTACGAGCAGTACTTC. It yields the protein CATSSRDKYYEQYF.